This T cell receptor beta chain was sequenced during a study of beta chain features in type 1 diabetes. Across the study: Healthy donors, compared against patients, showed similar age, gender and cell yields.

By its share, this clone is medium-sized. Antigen specificity is unknown. Reverse transcription of all isolated RNA meant that expressed TCRB transcripts were sequenced. Here immunoSEQ multiplex PCR was the method, and the copy in TCRdb shows in-frame clones only, minus some. The repertoire includes 160,000 or so clones, over 8.5% of them detected once, and roughly 1.9% sits in the top ten. The CDR3 is 14 amino acids. The ends were cut back, 4 bases at V and 2 bases at J, with 10 bases in the middle. Germline-derived CDR1 and CDR2 are SGHDN and FVKESK. Study conclusions and caveats: PCR might preferentially amplify shorter templates, equally in patients and controls. Compared to healthy donors, patients appeared to have naive, central memory and Treg TCRB repertoires that were more alike. When Type 1 diabetes patients were examined, their TCRB CDR3s proved moderately but significantly shorter in all four CD4+ subsets.

The chain couples TRBV14 to TRBJ2-3, with D unresolved. The sample taken for sequencing was central memory CD4+ T cells from blood. This TCR was sampled from a man younger than 35 in good health. CDR3 amino acids: CASSPVKLTDTQYF. In nucleotides, the CDR3 is TGTGCCAGCAGCCCGGTCAAACTCACAGATACGCAGTATTTT. The full variable domain, rest sourced from reference TRBV14 and TRBJ2-3, is EAGVTQFPSHSVIEKGQTVTLRCDPISGHDNLYWYRRVMGKEIKFLLHFVKESKQDESGMPNNRFLAERTGGTYSTLKVQPAELEDSGVYFCASSPVKLTDTQYFGPGTRLTVL.